This entry concerns a single T cell receptor beta chain. Its antigen is still unknown. The CDR3 length is 17 residues. The ends were cut back, 3 bases at V and 2 bases at J, with 14 bases in the middle. Germline-derived CDR1 and CDR2 are MNHNS and SASEGT. Sorting defined conventional CD4 T cells as CD4+CD127+. This entry comes from a study of B cell selection in AIRE deficiency. Findings and caveats of the study: Only TCRbeta was sequenced; about 33% of shared healthy Treg sequences appeared in Tconv. Shared Treg sequences were biased toward short CDR3s with few non-templated nucleotide insertions. Of several thousand shared Treg TCRbeta sequences, 31.6% were healthy-donor-only and around 8.6% patient-only. In TCRBV usage, CDR3 length and diversity, patient Tconv and Treg cells matched healthy donors.

Clones were sequenced by immunoSEQ multiplex PCR, and TCRdb holds only the in-frame ones, with some missing. In the table there are around 20,000 clones, more than 95% of which are singletons. Sequencing was performed on conventional CD4+ T cells sorted from PBMCs. The sequence was obtained from a human donor with AIRE deficiency. This chain joins TRBV6-1 and TRBJ2-6, with D perhaps TRBD1 or TRBD2 (5 bases each). CDR3 sequence (DNA): TGTGCCAGCAGTGAGGGGATTCTGGGGGCTGGGGCCAACGTCCTGACTTTC. Its protein is CASSEGILGAGANVLTF.